This T cell receptor beta chain comes out of a study of cytomegalovirus exposure and HLA in healthy donors. Whole-study findings and limits: Productive status was seen about 87% or about 30% of the time for most TCR beta V segments in an earlier analysis. A later analysis reportedly found fewer N-insertions in an Asian-associated ancestry cluster than the approximately 670-donor mean.

It was with 60 Vbeta and 13 Jbeta primers that the PCR ran. Profiling relied on immunoSEQ multiplex PCR, and the TCRdb table lists in-frame clones only, not all of them. The data show about 150,000 clones, over 70% seen once. Note on this clone: Its antigen is currently unknown.

The V segment lost 7 bases and the J segment 8 bases; nucleotides outside the gene matches: 10. Per the germline V gene, CDR1 is LNHDA and CDR2 is SQIVND (reference sequence). The CDR3 loop spans 14 amino acids. This chain links TRBV19 with TRBJ1-5; 8 bases map to TRBD1. This sequence was found in a woman in her 40s in good health and CMV-seropositive. The specimen sequenced was PBMCs. The CDR3 region is CASTRQGRREPQHF. The CDR3 nucleotides are TGTGCCAGTACCAGACAGGGGAGGCGGGAGCCCCAGCATTTT.